This TCR beta chain was identified during a study of shared T cell receptors in the human thymus. Sequencing used immunoSEQ multiplex PCR; TCRdb keeps in-frame clones, though not all of them. The repertoire has 600,000 to 900,000 clones, over 75% of them found once; the top ten carry 0.008% to 0.011%. This CDR3 comprises 11 residues. Trimming removed 7 bases from V and 8 bases from J, with 9 bases in between. CDR1 is SEHNR and CDR2 is FQNEAQ in the germline V gene (reference sequence). These records were also assigned to another study, of human thymus T cells. This second report adds: Thymus was obtained from resections taken during corrective heart surgery. Apparent skewing of V and J gene usage characterized both thymic and blood repertoires.

This sequence originates from a girl in the first two years of life with a congenital heart defect. Sequenced input: thymocytes. The chain is built from TRBV7-9 and TRBJ2-1; D possibly corresponds to TRBD1 (5 bases). CDR3 nucleotide sequence: TGTGCCAGCACCCTAGGGGATGAGCAGTTCTTC. It encodes CASTLGDEQFF.